Listed here are 27 T cell receptor beta chains from one sample, sequenced in a study of T cell repertoires in cytomegalovirus infection. Their specific antigens are unknown. From the reads, TCRdb called clonotypes with MiXCR, one entry per CDR3 protein. The sample shows some 20,000 distinct CDR3 sequences, roughly 40% of them seen only once. The sequences come from CD8+ T cells from cultured PBMCs, collected from culture after CMV antigen stimulation. All receptors derive from a human donor in good health (CMV status not recorded). Some clones in this sample may be carry-over from other donors' samples.

This clonotype was counted between two and nine times. The V and J genes are TRBV6-2 or TRBV6-3 and TRBJ2-7; 8 nucleotides match TRBD2. The CDR3 is made up of 16 amino acids. J lost 4 bases, V lost 4 bases, and 12 bases had no gene match. Germline CDR1 reads MNHEY; CDR2 reads SVGEGT. CDR3: CASSLGSGSGVYEQYF. Written as DNA, the CDR3 is TGTGCCAGCAGTTTGGGAAGCGGGAGTGGTGTATACGAGCAGTACTTC.

The chain recombines TRBV20-1 with TRBJ1-6; 11 bases agree with TRBD1. The CDR3 length is 14 residues. Germline V gene lookup returns CDR1 DFQATT and CDR2 SNEGSKA (reference sequence). The V segment lost 6 bases and the J segment 9 bases; nucleotides outside the gene matches: 7. The CDR3 DNA sequence: TGCAGTGCGAGGGGACAGGGGGAAAGTTCACCCCTCCACTTT. Translated: CSARGQGESSPLHF.

Regarding this clonotype: The CDR3 does not close with the conserved phenylalanine or tryptophan, likely indicating a read error. V usage is TRBV6-8 and J usage is TRBJ1-5; 7 nucleotides line up with TRBD1. V gave up 6 bases and J gave up 0 bases; unmatched junction bases: 2. Per germline, CDR1 MNHGY and CDR2 SAAAGT. The length of the CDR3 is 14 residues. The DNA of the CDR3 is TGTGCCAGCAGGGGGACAGATAGCAATCAGCCCCAGCATTCT. It translates to CASRGTDSNQPQHS.

The gene calls are TRBV30 and TRBJ2-1, with 8 nucleotides matching TRBD1. Germline CDR1 GTSNPN, CDR2 SVGIG (reference sequence). There are 14 residues in the CDR3. The trim removed 1 base at V and 4 bases at J, leaving 3 bases unmatched. In DNA, the CDR3 is TGTGCCTGGAGTGAGGACAGGGTTTACAATGAGCAGTTCTTC. This codes for CAWSEDRVYNEQFF.

Details on this clonotype: A read error may account for a junction end that differs from germline. The chain carries TRBV6-1 and TRBJ2-7, with D unresolved. CDR1 and CDR2 (germline): MNHNS, SASEGT. The CDR3 is made up of 12 amino acids. CDR3 region: CASSDGWAASNF. CDR3 in DNA: TGTGCCAGCAGTGACGGGTGGGCAGCCTCTAACTTC.

This clonotype was seen repeatedly, ten times or more. V gene TRBV7-2 combines with J gene TRBJ1-6, with D possibly being TRBD1 (5 bases). The germline CDR1 and CDR2 sequences are SGHTA and FQGNSA. The CDR3 spans 15 residues. The V end lost 2 bases, the J end lost 7 bases, and 12 bases lay between the germline ends. The CDR3 nucleotides are TGTGCCAGCAGCTTAAGCCAGGGAGGCAATTCACCCCTCCACTTT. Its translation is CASSLSQGGNSPLHF.

This clonotype has only a few counts. This sequence joins TRBV29-1 and TRBJ1-1; 12 bases are a match to TRBD1. Germline-derived CDR1 and CDR2 are SQVTM and ANQGSEA. CDR3 size: 20 residues. Germline trimming cut 4 bases from V and 4 bases from J; bases unmatched to any gene: 22. The CDR3 bases are TGCAGCGTTGCGCTCTTGGGGACAGGGGGCCGGGGTAAGAGTTTCACTGAAGCTTTCTTT. Protein sequence: CSVALLGTGGRGKSFTEAFF.

This clonotype was picked up many times. The V and J genes are TRBV7-2 and TRBJ1-6; 8 bases fit TRBD1. Trimming at V came to 4 bases and at J to 2 bases, leaving 4 bases not matched to a gene. The CDR3 has 16 amino acids. The germline V gene has CDR1 SGHTA and CDR2 FQGNSA. In DNA, the CDR3 is TGTGCCAGCAGCTACAAGGACAGGGCCTATAATTCACCCCTCCACTTT. Protein product: CASSYKDRAYNSPLHF. Complete variable domain (other parts from reference TRBV7-2 and TRBJ1-6): GAGVSQSPSNKVTEKGKDVELRCDPISGHTALYWYRQSLGQGLEFLIYFQGNSAPDKSGLPSDRFSAERTGGSVSTLTIQRTQQEDSAVYLCASSYKDRAYNSPLHFGNGTRLTVT.

This clonotype was observed a handful of times. This chain uses TRBV27 with TRBJ2-7; D perhaps matches TRBD1 (6 bases). Germline CDR1 and CDR2: MNHEY and SMNVEV (reference sequence). This CDR3 is built from 15 residues. V shed 0 bases and J shed 5 bases, with 14 bases lying between them. CDR3 DNA sequence: TGTGCCAGCAGTTTATCGGGCAGGGGCGTGAACGAGCAGTACTTC. It is translated as CASSLSGRGVNEQYF.

In this sample, this clonotype turned up a few times. This chain links TRBV7-9 with TRBJ2-7, with 10 bases fitting TRBD1. CDR3 length: 14 amino acids. Looked up from germline, CDR1 is SEHNR and CDR2 is FQNEAQ (reference sequence). V was pared by 4 bases and J by 6 bases, with 6 bases of the junction left unmatched. The CDR3 reads CASSSFGQGGEQYF. The CDR3 nucleotides read TGTGCCAGCAGCTCCTTCGGACAGGGGGGCGAGCAGTACTTC.

The gene calls are TRBV7-9 and TRBJ1-2; 7 bases map to TRBD1. Germline V gene lookup returns CDR1 SEHNR and CDR2 FQNEAQ (reference sequence). V gave up 1 base and J gave up 3 bases; unmatched junction bases: 2. The CDR3 length is 14 residues. CDR3 protein: CASSLGQGDYGYTF. The CDR3 DNA follows: TGTGCCAGCAGCTTAGGCCAGGGGGACTATGGCTACACCTTC. The full variable domain, in which reference TRBV7-9 and TRBJ1-2 provide the parts outside the CDR3, is DTGVSQNPRHKITKRGQNVTFRCDPISEHNRLYWYRQTLGQGPEFLTYFQNEAQLEKSRLLSDRFSAERPKGSFSTLEIQRTEQGDSAMYLCASSLGQGDYGYTFGSGTRLTVV.

This chain links TRBV28 with TRBJ1-5; weak D call: TRBD1 (6 bases). Trimming stripped 6 bases from V and 5 bases from J, with 17 bases between. This CDR3 contains 15 residues. Germline CDR1 reads MDHEN; CDR2 reads SYDVKM. The CDR3 loop reads CASRPNTGPHQPQHF. The CDR3 DNA is TGTGCCAGCAGACCAAACACAGGGCCCCATCAGCCCCAGCATTTT.

The genes are TRBV28 and TRBJ1-1, with a tentative D call TRBD1 (5 bases). V lost 2 bases and J lost 10, with 17 bases in between. Germline V gene data show CDR1 as MDHEN and CDR2 as SYDVKM. The CDR3 has 14 residues. This CDR3 is CASSLDTGTIGAFF. Here the CDR3 DNA reads TGTGCCAGCAGTTTAGACACCGGGACGATTGGAGCTTTCTTT.

The chain combines TRBV11-2 with TRBJ1-1, with 7 bases identical to TRBD1. The CDR3 sequence is 12 residues long. CDR1 is SGHAT and CDR2 is FQNNGV in the germline V gene. V shed 3 bases and J 6 bases; nucleotides not matched to a gene: 1. Written as DNA, the CDR3 is TGTGCCAGCAGCTTGGGGACAGCTGAAGCTTTCTTT. Protein product: CASSLGTAEAFF.

The gene calls are TRBV6-5 and TRBJ2-7; a weak D match, TRBD2 (6 bases). V was clipped by 7 bases and J by 3 bases, with 16 bases between them. The CDR3 has 14 amino acids. Germline CDR1 is MNHEY and CDR2 is SVGAGI. CDR3 protein: CASKEAGTHYEQYF. The CDR3 DNA reads TGTGCCAGCAAAGAAGCGGGCACCCACTACGAGCAGTACTTC.

The chain couples TRBV7-3 to TRBJ2-1; TRBD1 aligns across 10 bases. Per the germline V gene, CDR1 is SGHTA and CDR2 is FQGTGA. The CDR3 totals 15 residues. V shed 4 bases, J shed 12 bases, and the junction held 12 bases outside the gene matches. The CDR3 sequence: CASSSGQGLLGAQFF. The CDR3 DNA follows: TGTGCCAGCAGCTCGGGACAGGGGTTACTTGGGGCGCAGTTCTTC.

This clonotype was recorded a few times. The gene calls are TRBV30 and TRBJ2-3; possibly TRBD1 for D (6 bases). The CDR3 sequence is 13 residues long. The V and J ends lost 5 bases and 0 bases respectively, with 9 bases between them. The V gene's germline CDR1 is GTSNPN and CDR2 SVGIG (reference sequence). The CDR3 here is CAWDRRSTDTQYF. The CDR3 DNA reads as TGTGCCTGGGACAGGCGCAGCACAGATACGCAGTATTTT.

This clonotype was seen at least ten times. The chain carries TRBV6-2 or TRBV6-3 and TRBJ2-1; D perhaps matches TRBD1 (6 bases). The CDR3 has 14 residues. The germline CDR1 and CDR2 sequences are MNHEY and SVGEGT. V lost 7 bases to trimming and J lost 7 bases, with 17 bases between them. CDR3 amino acids: CASTRGVEANEQFF. In nucleotides, the CDR3 is TGTGCCAGCACCAGGGGTGTTGAGGCGAATGAGCAGTTCTTC.

This clonotype was seen at least ten times. The J gene is TRBJ1-3, the V gene TRBV7-6; 8 nucleotides align to TRBD1. Germline lookup yields CDR1 SGHVS and CDR2 FNYEAQ. The CDR3 consists of 15 residues. V lost 8 bases and J lost 3; bases outside the gene matches: 9. CDR3 DNA: TGTGCCAGCCGACAGGGGAATTTTCTTGGAAACACCATATATTTT. It yields the protein CASRQGNFLGNTIYF.

This clonotype was counted once. The V gene is TRBV27, the J gene TRBJ2-1, with D unresolved. The CDR3 spans 16 residues. Per germline, CDR1 MNHEY and CDR2 SMNVEV (reference sequence). With 6 bases removed from V and 4 bases from J, the gap between germline ends came to 19 bases. The CDR3, as DNA: TGTGCCAGCAGCCTTGGGCCTTCGAACAAGTACAATGAGCAGTTCTTC. This gives the protein CASSLGPSNKYNEQFF.

J is TRBJ1-2 and V is TRBV28; possible D gene TRBD1, 6 bases. Trimming cost V 6 bases and J 8 bases, with 16 bases left between them. The CDR3 is 13 residues long. Germline-derived CDR1 and CDR2 are MDHEN and SYDVKM. CDR3 protein: CASRPHTGSGYTF. The CDR3 DNA reads as TGTGCCAGCAGGCCCCATACAGGGTCAGGCTACACCTTC.

This clonotype occurred many times. V is TRBV7-2 and J is TRBJ1-5; 8 bases fit TRBD1. The trim removed 4 bases at V and 2 bases at J, leaving 16 bases unmatched. From germline, CDR1 is SGHTA and CDR2 FQGNSA. CDR3 length: 19 residues. CDR3: CASSSRGQGGVFRNQPQHF. DNA of the CDR3: TGTGCCAGCAGCTCTCGAGGACAGGGTGGTGTCTTTCGCAATCAGCCCCAGCATTTT.

The chain uses TRBV12-3 or TRBV12-4 and TRBJ2-2; D gene uncertain. The CDR3 covers 13 residues. V lost 8 bases and J 0 bases, leaving 7 bases between the germline ends. The CDR3 DNA is TGTGCCAGCCAAGAGTCGAACACCGGGGAGCTGTTTTTT. Its protein product is CASQESNTGELFF.

The table lists this clonotype with many counts. This chain links TRBV7-2 with TRBJ2-1; 7 positions match TRBD2. V lost 3 bases, J lost 8 bases, and 10 bases stayed unmatched. The germline CDR1 and CDR2 sequences are SGHTA and FQGNSA. This CDR3 has 15 amino acids. DNA for the CDR3: TGTGCCAGCAGCTTGGGGGGGTATCAGGGCGATGAGCAGTTCTTC. Its translation: CASSLGGYQGDEQFF.

As to this clonotype: One base away lies a much larger clone, so this may be a sequencing read error. This chain uses TRBV6-5 with TRBJ2-1; the match to TRBD1 covers 7 bases. Per germline, CDR1 MNHEY and CDR2 SVGAGI. J was trimmed by 6 bases and V by 2 bases; bases with no gene match: 10. The CDR3 covers 16 residues. The CDR3 protein is CASSYHGQEGSNEQFF. CDR3 DNA sequence: TGTGCCAGCAGTTACCATGGACAGGAAGGAAGCAATGAGCAGTTCTTC.

The J gene is TRBJ1-5, the V gene TRBV15; the match to TRBD1 covers 8 bases. Germline trimming cut 2 bases from V and 2 bases from J; bases unmatched to any gene: 5. Germline V gene lookup returns CDR1 LNHNV and CDR2 YYDKDF (reference sequence). CDR3 length: 16 residues. CDR3 loop: CATSRPDRGRNQPQHF. CDR3 DNA: TGTGCCACCAGCAGACCTGACAGGGGCCGCAATCAGCCCCAGCATTTT.

This clonotype was seen a handful of times. This rearrangement joins TRBV11-2 to TRBJ1-2, with 7 nucleotides matching TRBD1. V was clipped by 4 bases and J by 1 base; unmatched bases: 9. The CDR3 is made up of 16 amino acids. Germline loops: CDR1 SGHAT, CDR2 FQNNGV. The CDR3 DNA sequence: TGTGCCAGCAGCTCACCGGGACAGCGACTTAACTATGGCTACACCTTC. Protein sequence: CASSSPGQRLNYGYTF.